The rows below give T cell receptor beta chains drawn from one sample of a study of blood T cell repertoires in COVID-19. The repertoire was sequenced with immunoSEQ multiplex PCR; TCRdb's copy has only in-frame clones and lacks some. Of 150,000 to 200,000 clones in the sample, about nine tenths were seen once. Sequenced: peripheral blood. Receptors originate from a woman aged 45-59 years with acute or convalescent COVID-19. CDR3s include the opening cysteine and the closing phenylalanine or tryptophan. The order of the fields is V gene, D gene, J gene, clone size, CDR3 DNA, CDR3 protein. D genes are given only for firm matches. A clone size is listed for some rows: how often the clone was seen (once, few, many), or a class if it is expanded.

v_call: TRBV19
d_call: TRBD2
j_call: TRBJ2-3
clone_size: NA
cdr3_nt: TGTGCCAGTGGCCGGGGTCTAGCGGGGGCAGATACGCAGTATTTT
cdr3_aa: CASGRGLAGADTQYF

v_call: TRBV19
d_call: TRBD1
j_call: TRBJ1-6
clone_size: NA
cdr3_nt: TGTGCCAGTAGTATAGGGCAGGGGGCCCCGAATTCACCCCTCCACTTT
cdr3_aa: CASSIGQGAPNSPLHF

v_call: TRBV18
d_call: NA
j_call: TRBJ1-4
clone_size: few
cdr3_nt: TGTGCCAGCTCACCGCAGGGGCCGGCAACTAATGAAAAACTGTTTTTT
cdr3_aa: CASSPQGPATNEKLFF

v_call: TRBV4-3
d_call: TRBD1
j_call: TRBJ2-7
clone_size: NA
cdr3_nt: TGCGCCAGCAGCCAAGACAGGACAGGTCTCTACGAGCAGTACTTC
cdr3_aa: CASSQDRTGLYEQYF

v_call: TRBV2
d_call: NA
j_call: TRBJ1-1
clone_size: NA
cdr3_nt: TGTGCCAGCAGCCCCCGGGGGGAAAACACTGAAGCTTTCTTT
cdr3_aa: CASSPRGENTEAFF

v_call: TRBV5-1
d_call: NA
j_call: TRBJ1-3
clone_size: NA
cdr3_nt: TGCGCCAGCAGCTCTGATACGGTGTCTGGAAACACCATATATTTT
cdr3_aa: CASSSDTVSGNTIYF

v_call: TRBV7-2
d_call: TRBD2
j_call: TRBJ2-7
clone_size: NA
cdr3_nt: TGTGCCAGCAGCTTAGACGGGGGGGCAGGGTACGAGCAGTACTTC
cdr3_aa: CASSLDGGAGYEQYF

v_call: TRBV19
d_call: NA
j_call: TRBJ1-2
clone_size: once
cdr3_nt: TGTGCCAGTAGTATAATAGGGGAATCTAACTATGGCTACACCTTC
cdr3_aa: CASSIIGESNYGYTF

v_call: TRBV6-1
d_call: NA
j_call: TRBJ1-3
clone_size: NA
cdr3_nt: TGTGCCAGCAGTGAAGTGGGAGGCTCTGGAAACACCATATATTTT
cdr3_aa: CASSEVGGSGNTIYF

v_call: TRBV4-2
d_call: TRBD1
j_call: TRBJ2-7
clone_size: NA
cdr3_nt: TGTGCCAGCAGCCAAGATAGGCAGGGGGCGAAAGAGCAGTACTTC
cdr3_aa: CASSQDRQGAKEQYF

v_call: TRBV9
d_call: TRBD1
j_call: TRBJ1-5
clone_size: NA
cdr3_nt: TGTGCCAGCAGCGTAGGTCAGGGGGCCAATCAGCCCCAGCATTTT
cdr3_aa: CASSVGQGANQPQHF

v_call: TRBV19
d_call: TRBD1
j_call: TRBJ1-2
clone_size: NA
cdr3_nt: TGTGCCAGTAGTATTGGGACAGGGCGCTCCTTC
cdr3_aa: CASSIGTGRSF

v_call: TRBV2
d_call: TRBD1
j_call: TRBJ1-4
clone_size: few
cdr3_nt: TGTGCCAGCAGTGTTGACAGGGAAGGCGAAAAACTGTTTTTT
cdr3_aa: CASSVDREGEKLFF

v_call: TRBV10-1
d_call: TRBD1
j_call: TRBJ1-4
clone_size: NA
cdr3_nt: TGCGCCAGCAGCGCGGGACAGGGTCGAGAAAAACTGTTTTTT
cdr3_aa: CASSAGQGREKLFF

v_call: TRBV7-2
d_call: NA
j_call: TRBJ2-7
clone_size: NA
cdr3_nt: TGTGCCAGCAGCATCGGGACAATCGAGCAGTACTTC
cdr3_aa: CASSIGTIEQYF

v_call: TRBV5-1
d_call: TRBD1
j_call: TRBJ1-1
clone_size: NA
cdr3_nt: TGCGCCAGCAGCACGGACAGGGGTGTTACTGAAGCTTTCTTT
cdr3_aa: CASSTDRGVTEAFF

v_call: TRBV24-1
d_call: TRBD1
j_call: TRBJ1-2
clone_size: NA
cdr3_nt: TGTGCCACCAGTGATCCAGGGACAGGGGATTCTTCAGGCTACACCTTC
cdr3_aa: CATSDPGTGDSSGYTF

v_call: TRBV6-4
d_call: TRBD2
j_call: TRBJ2-5
clone_size: NA
cdr3_nt: TGTGCCAGCAGCCCCAGAGGACTAGCGGGGGGTCCGCAGACCCAGTACTTC
cdr3_aa: CASSPRGLAGGPQTQYF

v_call: TRBV7-9
d_call: TRBD2
j_call: TRBJ2-3
clone_size: NA
cdr3_nt: TGTGCCAGCAGCTATGCTCTAGCGGGGGGTCATTATCCAGATACGCAGTATTTT
cdr3_aa: CASSYALAGGHYPDTQYF

v_call: TRBV12-3/TRBV12-4
d_call: NA
j_call: TRBJ1-3
clone_size: NA
cdr3_nt: TGTGCCAGCTGTCGCAGTAGAAACACCATATATTTT
cdr3_aa: CASCRSRNTIYF

v_call: TRBV5-1
d_call: NA
j_call: TRBJ2-5
clone_size: NA
cdr3_nt: TGCGCCAGCAGCTTGGTCCCAGGCGGCGCAGGGAAAGAGACCCAGTACTTC
cdr3_aa: CASSLVPGGAGKETQYF

v_call: TRBV5-4
d_call: TRBD1
j_call: TRBJ2-1
clone_size: NA
cdr3_nt: TGTGCCAGCAGCTTGGGGACAGGGGAATACAATGAGCAGTTCTTC
cdr3_aa: CASSLGTGEYNEQFF

v_call: TRBV5-1
d_call: NA
j_call: TRBJ2-3
clone_size: few
cdr3_nt: TGCGCCAGCAGCTCTCTGACTAGAAAGCAAGATACGCAGTATTTT
cdr3_aa: CASSSLTRKQDTQYF

v_call: TRBV12-3/TRBV12-4
d_call: NA
j_call: TRBJ2-7
clone_size: NA
cdr3_nt: TGTGCCAGCAGTCAGGGCCGCGAGCAGTACTTC
cdr3_aa: CASSQGREQYF

v_call: TRBV6-2/TRBV6-3
d_call: TRBD2
j_call: TRBJ2-3
clone_size: NA
cdr3_nt: TGTGCCAGCAGTTCCCTAGCGGGAGGCGGCACAGATACGCAGTATTTT
cdr3_aa: CASSSLAGGGTDTQYF

v_call: TRBV6-5
d_call: TRBD2
j_call: TRBJ2-1
clone_size: NA
cdr3_nt: TGTGCCAGCAGTTACTCGATAGCGGGGCGGGACAATGAGCAGTTCTTC
cdr3_aa: CASSYSIAGRDNEQFF

v_call: TRBV5-5
d_call: NA
j_call: TRBJ1-5
clone_size: NA
cdr3_nt: TGTGCCAGCAGCTTCGACAGGAGGCCCCAGCCCCAGCATTTT
cdr3_aa: CASSFDRRPQPQHF

v_call: TRBV19
d_call: NA
j_call: TRBJ2-5
clone_size: NA
cdr3_nt: TGTGCCAGTAGTATTTCGGCCAGGGCAGTGGAGACCCAGTACTTC
cdr3_aa: CASSISARAVETQYF

v_call: TRBV4-1
d_call: TRBD1
j_call: TRBJ1-1
clone_size: NA
cdr3_nt: TGCGCCAGCAGCCAAGATCTGACAGGGGCGTCCTTGAACACTGAAGCTTTCTTT
cdr3_aa: CASSQDLTGASLNTEAFF

v_call: TRBV5-6
d_call: NA
j_call: TRBJ2-4
clone_size: few
cdr3_nt: TGTGCCAGCAGCGTCAGGGGTTCCCTAGCCAAAAACATTCAGTACTTC
cdr3_aa: CASSVRGSLAKNIQYF

v_call: TRBV7-9
d_call: TRBD1
j_call: TRBJ2-6
clone_size: few
cdr3_nt: TGTGCCAGCGACAGGGGAACAGGGGCCAACGTCCTGACTTTC
cdr3_aa: CASDRGTGANVLTF

v_call: TRBV24-1
d_call: TRBD2
j_call: TRBJ2-5
clone_size: NA
cdr3_nt: TGTGCCACCAGTCATAGCGGGGGGGCCGGGGAGACCCAGTACTTC
cdr3_aa: CATSHSGGAGETQYF

v_call: TRBV7-9
d_call: TRBD2
j_call: TRBJ2-7
clone_size: few
cdr3_nt: TGTGCCAGCAGCTTCCCTTCTAGCGGGAGGGGGTACGAGCAGTACTTC
cdr3_aa: CASSFPSSGRGYEQYF

v_call: TRBV5-1
d_call: TRBD1
j_call: TRBJ2-7
clone_size: NA
cdr3_nt: TGCGCCAGCAGCATGACAGGGAATCTACGCGAGCAGTACTTC
cdr3_aa: CASSMTGNLREQYF

v_call: TRBV6-5
d_call: NA
j_call: TRBJ2-3
clone_size: few
cdr3_nt: TGTGCCAGCAGTTATCTAGCCACAGATACGCAGTATTTT
cdr3_aa: CASSYLATDTQYF

v_call: TRBV9
d_call: TRBD1
j_call: TRBJ2-2
clone_size: NA
cdr3_nt: TGTGCCAGCAGCGTAAGGGGGCGGACCGGGGAGCTGTTTTTT
cdr3_aa: CASSVRGRTGELFF

v_call: TRBV13
d_call: NA
j_call: TRBJ2-6
clone_size: NA
cdr3_nt: TGTGCCAGCAGCCTGACAACTTTTGGGGCCAACGTCCTGACTTTC
cdr3_aa: CASSLTTFGANVLTF

v_call: TRBV27
d_call: NA
j_call: TRBJ1-2
clone_size: NA
cdr3_nt: TGTGCCAGCAGTTCCCGGGAAGGCGGCTACACCTTC
cdr3_aa: CASSSREGGYTF

v_call: TRBV7-9
d_call: NA
j_call: TRBJ2-7
clone_size: NA
cdr3_nt: TGTGCCAGCAGCCCGGAGGCGAACTCCTACGAGCAGTACTTC
cdr3_aa: CASSPEANSYEQYF

v_call: TRBV27
d_call: TRBD1
j_call: TRBJ1-2
clone_size: NA
cdr3_nt: TGTGCCAGCAGTTTTGGACAGGGCGGAAGGGGCGGCTACACCTTC
cdr3_aa: CASSFGQGGRGGYTF